One and the same sample provided the 22 T cell receptor beta chains below, sequenced in a study of shared clonotypes between healthy human individuals. The protocol was immunoSEQ multiplex PCR, while the TCRdb copy is restricted to in-frame clones and leaves out a portion. The sample lists about 1 million clones; around 74% were seen once. The sequenced material came from memory CD4+ T cells sorted from blood. Subset noted: CD45RA-negative fraction. These receptors all stem from a man aged 18 to 29 in good health.

This clone was counted a few times. CDR3 sequence reads: CASTPANQPQHF. The CDR3 DNA reads TGTGCCAGCACCCCAGCGAATCAGCCCCAGCATTTT. This chain connects TRBV28 to TRBJ1-5; no reliable D call. This CDR3 spans 12 amino acids. With 7 bases removed from V and 4 bases from J, the gap between germline ends came to 8 bases. Germline V gene lookup returns CDR1 MDHEN and CDR2 SYDVKM.

CDR3 region: CASSPTGGANEKLFF. The CDR3 DNA reads as TGTGCCAGCAGTCCTACTGGGGGCGCAAATGAAAAACTGTTTTTT. This rearrangement joins TRBV28 to TRBJ1-4, with a tentative D call TRBD1 (6 bases). V gave up 5 bases and J gave up 5 bases, with 15 bases separating them. Germline-derived CDR1 and CDR2 are MDHEN and SYDVKM. This CDR3 has 15 residues.

The chain has TRBV19 and TRBJ2-3, with 11 positions matching TRBD2. J was trimmed by 5 bases and V by 4 bases; bases with no gene match: 2. Germline V gene sequence: CDR1 LNHDA, CDR2 SQIVND (reference sequence). This CDR3 is 14 amino acids long. The CDR3 DNA sequence: TGTGCCAGTAGTACTAGCGGGAGGCGAGATACGCAGTATTTT. This translates into CASSTSGRRDTQYF.

In its sample, this clone was seen once. The CDR3 sequence: CASGGGRGLEQYF. In DNA form, the CDR3 reads TGTGCCAGCGGGGGAGGCAGGGGGCTCGAGCAGTACTTC. The rearrangement joins TRBV6-5 to TRBJ2-7, with 8 positions matching TRBD1. The CDR3 consists of 13 residues. Trimming removed 8 bases from V and 6 bases from J; junction bases left unmatched: 9. The germline CDR1 and CDR2 sequences are MNHEY and SVGAGI.

The chain has TRBV6-6 and TRBJ2-7; weak D call: TRBD1 (6 bases). This CDR3 contains 12 residues. Trimming left V 5 bases short and J 5 bases short, with 10 bases between. The germline V gene has CDR1 MNHNY and CDR2 SVGAGI (reference sequence). The CDR3 spells CASSPGTHEQYF. The CDR3 DNA sequence: TGTGCCAGCAGTCCCGGGACACACGAGCAGTACTTC.

The chain carries TRBV18 and TRBJ2-1; TRBD1 agrees at 8 bases. CDR1 is KGHSH, CDR2 LQKENI, per germline. The V segment lost 0 bases and the J segment 8 bases; nucleotides outside the gene matches: 3. The CDR3 is 14 residues long. As DNA, the CDR3 is TGTGCCAGCTCACCACCGTACAGGGGGGATGAGCAGTTCTTC. Amino acid sequence: CASSPPYRGDEQFF.

V and J are TRBV28 and TRBJ1-6, with 8 positions matching TRBD1. V shed 6 bases, J shed 5 bases, and the junction held 12 bases outside the gene matches. CDR3 size: 17 residues. Germline V CDR1 and CDR2: MDHEN, SYDVKM. DNA for the CDR3: TGTGCCAGCAGCTCCTGGGCAACAGGGGGGGATAATTCACCCCTCCACTTT. Translating gives CASSSWATGGDNSPLHF.

The chain joins TRBV7-2 to TRBJ2-1; a weak D match, TRBD2 (6 bases). This CDR3 has 17 residues. V was trimmed by 5 bases and J by 4 bases, leaving 21 bases between them. Germline V gene data show CDR1 as SGHTA and CDR2 as FQGNSA. Written as DNA, the CDR3 is TGTGCCAGCAGCAATAGAGGGCGACTAGTAATTTACAATGAGCAGTTCTTC. Amino acid sequence: CASSNRGRLVIYNEQFF.

The chain joins TRBV6-4 to TRBJ1-6; TRBD1 might be the D (5 bases). The CDR3 loop spans 13 amino acids. The ends were cut back, 2 bases at V and 6 bases at J, with 5 bases in the middle. Germline CDR1 MRHNA, CDR2 SNTAGT. The CDR3 DNA sequence: TGTGCCAGCAGTGACGGGGCTAATTCACCCCTCCACTTT. It translates to CASSDGANSPLHF.

The chain links TRBV5-4 to TRBJ2-3, with TRBD2 identical over 14 bases. Germline assignment: CDR1 SGHNT and CDR2 YYREEE (reference sequence). The CDR3 totals 18 residues. Trimming cost V 5 bases and J 4 bases; bases outside gene matches: 12. The CDR3 region has the DNA TGTGCCAGCAGGTTAACTGGGACTAGCGGGAGACGGGCAGATACGCAGTATTTT. Its translation: CASRLTGTSGRRADTQYF.

This chain connects TRBV9 to TRBJ2-3, with 9 bases that match TRBD1. Losses at the gene ends were 5 bases for V and 0 bases for J; bases not matched to a gene: 4. This CDR3 contains 15 residues. Germline-derived CDR1 and CDR2 are SGDLS and YYNGEE. CDR3 sequence reads: CASRRGTGSTDTQYF. The DNA for the CDR3 is TGTGCCAGCAGACGGGGGACAGGGAGCACAGATACGCAGTATTTT.

This clone was seen more than once but under ten times. The rearrangement joins TRBV19 to TRBJ1-1; 7 bases agree with TRBD1. The V gene end was trimmed by 7 bases and the J gene end by 10 bases; junction bases not matched to a gene: 12. The CDR3 runs to 13 residues. Germline lookup yields CDR1 LNHDA and CDR2 SQIVND (reference sequence). DNA for the CDR3: TGTGCCAGTAAGGATGGGGGCCGGACAGGAGCTTTCTTT. Protein: CASKDGGRTGAFF.

The count of this clone is one. The chain has TRBV5-1 and TRBJ2-1; 10 nucleotides align to TRBD1. V trimming: 4 bases; J trimming: 6 bases; junction bases outside the gene matches: 7. CDR1 is SGHRS, CDR2 YFSETQ, per germline. CDR3 length: 15 residues. CDR3 sequence: CASSPRGQGVNEQFF. The CDR3 DNA sequence: TGCGCCAGCAGCCCTAGAGGACAGGGGGTCAATGAGCAGTTCTTC.

This clone was seen a few times. V and J are TRBV6-5 and TRBJ2-2, with 7 nucleotides matching TRBD2. The CDR3 extends over 16 amino acids. The V segment lost 2 bases and the J segment 2 bases; nucleotides outside the gene matches: 5. CDR1 is MNHEY and CDR2 is SVGAGI in the germline V gene. Here the CDR3 reads CASSYDGGSNTGELFF. DNA of the CDR3: TGTGCCAGCAGTTACGACGGGGGGAGTAACACCGGGGAGCTGTTTTTT.

This clone showed up many times. This chain links TRBV25-1 with TRBJ1-6; no clear D. The CDR3 totals 13 residues. V was shortened by 2 bases and J by 10 bases, with 9 bases between the two germline ends. Germline values: CDR1 MGHDK, CDR2 SYGVNS. CDR3 amino acids: CASSELGHSPLHF. The CDR3 nucleotides are TGTGCCAGCAGTGAACTCGGGCACTCACCCCTCCACTTT.

This clone was counted a few times. The rearrangement links TRBV19 to TRBJ2-5; 11 nucleotides align to TRBD2. Germline lookup yields CDR1 LNHDA and CDR2 SQIVND (reference sequence). Losses at the gene ends were 6 bases for V and 5 bases for J; bases not matched to a gene: 8. There are 15 residues in the CDR3. As DNA, the CDR3 is TGTGCCAGTAGAACTAGCGGGAGCCTTGGGGAGACCCAGTACTTC. As protein: CASRTSGSLGETQYF.

The chain employs TRBV6-5 and TRBJ1-1; D not certain. The V end lost 2 bases, the J end lost 1 base, and 11 bases lay between the germline ends. The CDR3 runs 15 residues. Germline CDR1 and CDR2: MNHEY and SVGAGI. The CDR3 here is CASSYHKVWNTEAFF. As DNA, the CDR3 is TGTGCCAGCAGTTACCACAAGGTTTGGAACACTGAAGCTTTCTTT.

This chain links TRBV5-1 with TRBJ1-1; D gene uncertain. The V end was cut by 7 bases, the J end by 1 base, with 11 bases between. The CDR3 runs 13 residues. CDR1 and CDR2 (germline): SGHRS, YFSETQ. The CDR3 region has the DNA TGCGCCAGCGGACCCATGCCGAACACTGAAGCTTTCTTT. Translated, it gives CASGPMPNTEAFF. Full variable domain (missing parts from reference TRBV5-1 and TRBJ1-1): KAGVTQTPRYLIKTRGQQVTLSCSPISGHRSVSWYQQTPGQGLQFLFEYFSETQRNKGNFPGRFSGRQFSNSRSEMNVSTLELGDSALYLCASGPMPNTEAFFGQGTRLTVV.

V and J are TRBV5-1 and TRBJ2-7; 7 nucleotides match TRBD1. The V and J ends lost 4 bases and 3 bases, in that order; junction bases with no gene match: 7. Germline CDR1 reads SGHRS; CDR2 reads YFSETQ. The CDR3 runs 14 residues. In DNA form, the CDR3 reads TGCGCCAGCAGCAACAGGGGTCCCTTCTACGAGCAGTACTTC. Translating gives CASSNRGPFYEQYF.

This rearrangement joins TRBV6-1 to TRBJ2-3, with D uncertain. Germline V gene data show CDR1 as MNHNS and CDR2 as SASEGT. This CDR3 is built from 14 residues. V was trimmed by 5 bases and J by 0 bases, leaving 9 bases between them. The CDR3 region has the DNA TGTGCCAGCAGTCCGGAGCCTAGCACAGATACGCAGTATTTT. Amino acid sequence: CASSPEPSTDTQYF.

The V and J genes are TRBV2 and TRBJ1-1; D is unclear. V was trimmed by 6 bases and J by 1 base, leaving 18 bases between them. The CDR3 is 16 amino acids. Per the germline V gene, CDR1 is SNHLY and CDR2 is FYNNEI. The CDR3 DNA follows: TGTGCCAGCAGCGGTGTAGGAAGTAGCAGGAACACTGAAGCTTTCTTT. Its translation: CASSGVGSSRNTEAFF.

The chain joins TRBV9 to TRBJ2-3; the D is unclear. CDR1 and CDR2 from the germline V gene are SGDLS and YYNGEE. V was pared by 3 bases and J by 2 bases, with 13 bases between. This CDR3 spans 15 amino acids. This CDR3 reads CASSATTSPTDTQYF. CDR3 nucleotides: TGTGCCAGCAGCGCCACGACCAGCCCCACAGATACGCAGTATTTT.